These 29 T cell receptor beta chains share one sample of origin, sequenced in a study of radiation and T cells in renal cell carcinoma. TCRdb keeps only in-frame clones here, not all; method: immunoSEQ multiplex PCR. In the table there are roughly 160,000 clones, roughly nine tenths of which are singletons. This sample's time point: blood 4 weeks post-SBRT, at nephrectomy. Treatment indicated: 15 Gy SBRT to primary tumor, nephrectomy 4 weeks later. The sequences come from blood, collected from a patient whose treatment included radiotherapy and nephrectomy. Receptors originate from a woman between 45 and 65 years old with renal cell carcinoma.

This sequence joins TRBV25-1 and TRBJ1-2; the D gene is possibly TRBD1 (6 bases). This CDR3 is built from 15 residues. The germline gives CDR1 MGHDK, CDR2 SYGVNS. The V gene lost 1 base and the J gene lost 5 bases, with 14 bases spanning the gap. In DNA, the CDR3 is TGTGCCAGCAGTGAATGGGGGCCGGGGAGTTATGGCTACACCTTC. Protein sequence: CASSEWGPGSYGYTF.

The V and J genes are TRBV19 and TRBJ1-3, with 7 bases matching TRBD1. Trimming took 4 bases from V and 1 from J; bases not matched to a gene: 4. The germline V gene encodes CDR1 LNHDA and CDR2 SQIVND (reference sequence). The CDR3 is made up of 15 amino acids. The CDR3 DNA follows: TGTGCCAGTAGTACCCCGACAGGGTCTGGAAACACCATATATTTT. Translation gives CASSTPTGSGNTIYF.

The rearrangement joins TRBV18 to TRBJ1-1; 7 nucleotides match TRBD1. The germline V gene encodes CDR1 KGHSH and CDR2 LQKENI. This CDR3 contains 18 residues. V lost 4 bases, J lost 1 base, and 15 bases stayed unmatched. CDR3 sequence reads: CASSLSNPKGARNTEAFF. DNA for the CDR3: TGTGCCAGCTCACTATCAAACCCCAAGGGGGCGCGGAACACTGAAGCTTTCTTT.

This sequence joins TRBV7-8 and TRBJ1-2; a weak D match, TRBD1 (6 bases). The CDR3 is 14 amino acids. Germline V gene data show CDR1 as SGHVS and CDR2 as FQNEAQ. Trimming left V 5 bases short and J 2 bases short, with 12 bases between. DNA of the CDR3: TGTGCCAGCAGCCCGCTAGGGGGGAACTATGGCTACACCTTC. This translates into CASSPLGGNYGYTF.

The chain uses TRBV11-3 and TRBJ1-6; D is ambiguous. Germline assignment: CDR1 SGHNT and CDR2 YENEEA. The V and J ends lost 0 bases and 8 bases respectively, with 5 bases between them. The length of the CDR3 is 13 residues. Here the CDR3 reads CASSLESDSPLHF. The CDR3 region has the DNA TGTGCCAGCAGCTTAGAGTCGGATTCACCCCTCCACTTT.

The chain carries TRBV19 and TRBJ2-1, with 8 positions matching TRBD1. CDR3 size: 15 residues. CDR1 and CDR2 from the germline V gene are LNHDA and SQIVND (reference sequence). V lost 3 bases, J lost 8 bases, and 9 bases stayed unmatched. In DNA, the CDR3 is TGTGCCAGTAGTATTCTGACAGGGGTGGCGTATGAGCAGTTCTTC. Its translation: CASSILTGVAYEQFF.

This clone appeared a single time. V usage is TRBV6-6 and J usage is TRBJ2-1, with 9 bases fitting TRBD1. The CDR3 sequence is 15 residues long. V gave up 6 bases and J gave up 7 bases; unmatched junction bases: 10. Germline loops: CDR1 MNHNY, CDR2 SVGAGI (reference sequence). The CDR3 coding sequence is TGTGCCAGCAGGGAGGGACAGGGAGTTGGAAATGAGCAGTTCTTC. This encodes CASREGQGVGNEQFF.

This chain connects TRBV2 to TRBJ2-1; D remains ambiguous. Trimming cost V 10 bases and J 4 bases, with 29 bases left between them. CDR1 SNHLY and CDR2 FYNNEI come from the germline V gene. There are 18 residues in the CDR3. The DNA of the CDR3 is TGTGCCATGCCAAAACTCAGCAGATTCGAGACCGTGTACAATGAGCAGTTCTTC. This gives the protein CAMPKLSRFETVYNEQFF.

The chain couples TRBV29-1 to TRBJ2-3, with D unclear. The CDR3 length is 11 residues. Trimming left V 5 bases short and J 0 bases short, with 3 bases between. Germline lookup yields CDR1 SQVTM and CDR2 ANQGSEA. This CDR3 is CSVRSTDTQYF. CDR3 coding DNA: TGCAGCGTTCGTAGCACAGATACGCAGTATTTT.

This clone was detected a few times. The chain combines TRBV7-2 with TRBJ1-5; unclear D gene. CDR3 size: 13 residues. Trimming removed 8 bases at V and 3 bases at J, with 11 bases between. The germline gives CDR1 SGHTA, CDR2 FQGNSA. CDR3 in amino acids: CASSGSVNQPQHF. CDR3 DNA sequence: TGTGCCAGCTCCGGGTCCGTCAATCAGCCCCAGCATTTT.

As to this clone: Other DNA sequences of this sample code for an identical CDR3. The V gene is TRBV5-1, the J gene TRBJ2-3; possible D gene TRBD2, 6 bases. This CDR3 is built from 14 residues. Germline values: CDR1 SGHRS, CDR2 YFSETQ. V was clipped by 3 bases and J by 0 bases, with 8 bases between them. This chain's CDR3 is CASSSGLSTDTQYF. The CDR3 DNA reads TGCGCCAGCAGCTCCGGACTAAGCACAGATACGCAGTATTTT.

The chain employs TRBV7-9 and TRBJ2-1; a weak D match, TRBD1 (5 bases). V was pared by 1 base and J by 8 bases, with 9 bases between. The CDR3 extends over 13 amino acids. Germline loops: CDR1 SEHNR, CDR2 FQNEAQ (reference sequence). CDR3 amino acids: CASSLGVRDEQFF. DNA of the CDR3: TGTGCCAGCAGCTTAGGGGTCAGGGATGAGCAGTTCTTC.

The genes are TRBV5-6 and TRBJ1-5; the D is unclear. Per the germline V gene, CDR1 is SGHDT and CDR2 is YYEEEE. The CDR3 loop spans 14 amino acids. Between the trimmed V and J ends, which lost 0 bases and 6 bases, there was a span of 10 bases. The CDR3 bases are TGTGCCAGCAGCTTGGGAAGGGCCGGTCAGCCCCAGCATTTT. This sequence encodes CASSLGRAGQPQHF.

This clone has a single count. The chain links TRBV2 to TRBJ1-6; 8 bases are shared with TRBD1. The length of the CDR3 is 16 residues. V shed 6 bases and J 9 bases; nucleotides not matched to a gene: 13. Germline CDR1 reads SNHLY; CDR2 reads FYNNEI. CDR3 coding DNA: TGTGCCAGCAGGGATACAGGGGGAGGGAGAAGTTCACCCCTCCACTTT. As protein: CASRDTGGGRSSPLHF.

The rearrangement joins TRBV5-6 to TRBJ1-2; the D is unclear. The CDR3 spans 15 residues. Looked up from germline, CDR1 is SGHDT and CDR2 is YYEEEE. The ends were cut back, 2 bases at V and 1 base at J, with 12 bases in the middle. CDR3 sequence (DNA): TGTGCCAGCAGCTTCGGAGGCGGAAATAACTATGGCTACACCTTC. Translation gives CASSFGGGNNYGYTF. Filled out from reference TRBV5-6 and TRBJ1-2, the complete variable domain reads DAGVTQSPTHLIKTRGQQVTLRCSPKSGHDTVSWYQQALGQGPQFIFQYYEEEERQRGNFPDRFSGHQFPNYSSELNVNALLLGDSALYLCASSFGGGNNYGYTFGSGTRLTVV.

The chain is built from TRBV7-2 and TRBJ2-7; maybe TRBD2 (5 bases). The V and J ends lost 5 bases and 6 bases respectively, with 17 bases between them. Per the germline V gene, CDR1 is SGHTA and CDR2 is FQGNSA. This CDR3 spans 14 amino acids. The CDR3 here is CASSPPPGIGEQYF. The CDR3 region has the DNA TGTGCCAGCAGCCCCCCTCCGGGGATTGGCGAGCAGTACTTC.

The table lists this clone with a few counts. This sequence joins TRBV30 and TRBJ2-2; no firm D call. Germline V gene sequence: CDR1 GTSNPN, CDR2 SVGIG (reference sequence). Trimming pared 3 bases from V and 6 bases from J, leaving 8 bases between. This CDR3 spans 12 amino acids. In DNA, the CDR3 is TGTGCCTGGAGGTTCAGTCCCGGGGAGCTGTTTTTT. This encodes CAWRFSPGELFF.

The J gene is TRBJ2-5, the V gene TRBV7-2; 7 bases match TRBD2. Per the germline V gene, CDR1 is SGHTA and CDR2 is FQGNSA. The J segment lost 1 base and the V segment lost 5 bases, leaving 4 bases of the junction unmatched. This CDR3 spans 14 amino acids. The CDR3 here is CASSRGTIQETQYF. CDR3 DNA sequence: TGTGCCAGCAGCCGTGGGACTATCCAAGAGACCCAGTACTTC.

The table lists this clone with a count of one. V usage is TRBV14 and J usage is TRBJ2-3, with D hard to call. V was clipped by 1 base and J by 2 bases, with 7 bases between them. The CDR3 consists of 14 residues. CDR1 and CDR2 (germline): SGHDN, FVKESK. For the CDR3, the DNA is TGTGCCAGCAGCCAAGTTCCAGTCACAGATACGCAGTATTTT. It translates to CASSQVPVTDTQYF.

Ten or more counts support this clone. The rearrangement joins TRBV4-1 to TRBJ1-2; D possibly corresponds to TRBD1 (6 bases). Trimming cost V 4 bases and J 5 bases, with 17 bases left between them. The CDR3 runs to 15 residues. CDR1 MGHRA and CDR2 YSYEKL come from the germline V gene. CDR3 loop: CASSPSGGGSYGYTF. CDR3 nucleotide sequence: TGCGCCAGCAGCCCCAGCGGAGGGGGATCATATGGCTACACCTTC.

The chain combines TRBV5-4 with TRBJ1-1; D is ambiguous. V was cut by 4 bases and J by 8 bases, with 15 bases left in between. Looked up from germline, CDR1 is SGHNT and CDR2 is YYREEE (reference sequence). The CDR3 totals 13 residues. DNA for the CDR3: TGTGCCAGCAGCCTACCCCGGCAGCAAGAAGCTTTCTTT. Residues: CASSLPRQQEAFF.

The chain couples TRBV7-9 to TRBJ2-4; 8 bases map to TRBD1. CDR1 and CDR2 from the germline V gene are SEHNR and FQNEAQ (reference sequence). The CDR3 has 18 residues. V dropped 0 bases and J dropped 2; count of bases not matched to a gene: 9. CDR3 nucleotide sequence: TGTGCCAGCAGCTTAGCCGCTACCCGGGACAGGACCAAAAACATTCAGTACTTC. Its protein product is CASSLAATRDRTKNIQYF.

This clone has just a few counts. The CDR3 spells CASSQNKWGDSPLHF. The CDR3 nucleotides are TGTGCCAGCTCACAAAATAAATGGGGGGATTCACCCCTCCACTTT. This chain joins TRBV18 and TRBJ1-6, with D perhaps TRBD1 (5 bases). Germline CDR1 is KGHSH and CDR2 is LQKENI. This CDR3 is built from 15 residues. Between the trimmed V and J ends, which lost 4 bases and 8 bases, there was a span of 15 bases.

The rearrangement joins TRBV30 to TRBJ2-5; 8 bases match TRBD1. The junction had 10 bases not matched to a gene; V was cut back by 5 bases and J by 2 bases. The CDR3 spans 15 residues. Germline CDR1 reads GTSNPN; CDR2 reads SVGIG (reference sequence). DNA for the CDR3: TGTGCCTGGGGCGGACAGGGTATGCGGCAAGAGACCCAGTACTTC. This gives the protein CAWGGQGMRQETQYF.

V gene TRBV7-8 combines with J gene TRBJ2-7; unclear D gene. Trimming stripped 5 bases from V and 4 bases from J, with 21 bases between. This CDR3 is built from 16 residues. CDR1 is SGHVS and CDR2 is FQNEAQ in the germline V gene. The chain's CDR3 is CASSRPPRAQTYEQYF. The CDR3 DNA reads as TGTGCCAGCAGCCGTCCCCCCCGGGCCCAGACGTACGAGCAGTACTTC.

The chain links TRBV5-4 to TRBJ1-2; 7 positions agree with TRBD1. The J segment lost 2 bases and the V segment lost 3 bases, leaving 7 bases of the junction unmatched. The CDR3 is 15 residues long. Germline V gene data show CDR1 as SGHNT and CDR2 as YYREEE (reference sequence). The CDR3 DNA reads TGTGCCAGCAGCTCGACAGGGATAAGGAACTATGGCTACACCTTC. Amino acid sequence: CASSSTGIRNYGYTF.

V and J are TRBV13 and TRBJ2-5, with TRBD2 identical over 8 bases. The CDR3 loop spans 16 amino acids. CDR1 and CDR2 (germline): PRHDT, FYEKMQ (reference sequence). The V and J ends lost 3 bases and 4 bases, in that order; junction bases with no gene match: 10. The CDR3 reads CASSFGGLGTRETQYF. The CDR3 nucleotides read TGTGCCAGCAGCTTCGGGGGACTAGGGACGCGAGAGACCCAGTACTTC.

This clone was counted between two and nine times. The chain employs TRBV9 and TRBJ1-1; 8 nucleotides agree with TRBD1. From germline, CDR1 is SGDLS and CDR2 YYNGEE. This CDR3 is built from 14 residues. V shed 4 bases, J shed 3 bases, and the junction held 5 bases outside the gene matches. CDR3 protein: CASSPDRGYTEAFF. In nucleotides, the CDR3 is TGTGCCAGCAGCCCTGACAGGGGCTACACTGAAGCTTTCTTT.

The V and J genes are TRBV7-8 and TRBJ1-5; D remains ambiguous. The CDR3 is 15 residues long. Trimming cost V 1 base and J 9 bases, with 16 bases left between them. Germline CDR1 and CDR2: SGHVS and FQNEAQ. The CDR3 nucleotides read TGTGCCAGCAGCTTAGGGGAGGGAGGGTTCGTGCCCCAGCATTTT. Its translation is CASSLGEGGFVPQHF.